This T cell receptor (beta chain) appears in the sequencing data of a study of blood T cell repertoires in COVID-19. The length of the CDR3 is 14 residues. Trimming cost V 3 bases and J 4 bases, with 12 bases left between them. Germline CDR1 SGHAT, CDR2 FQNNGV. Assay used: immunoSEQ multiplex PCR; TCRdb lists only in-frame clones, some missing. The data contain 190,000 or so clones, approximately 84% of them singletons. The origin of this receptor is a human donor with acute or convalescent COVID-19. The donor label of this sample is uncertain. This chain connects TRBV11-2 to TRBJ1-1; no clear D. Sequenced: peripheral blood. CDR3 bases: TGTGCCAGCAGCTTGTTCGGATCGGGCACTGAAGCTTTCTTT. Translated, it gives CASSLFGSGTEAFF.